This note documents a single T cell receptor (beta chain) sequence. Antigen specificity is unknown. The entry originates in a study of follicular helper T cells after annual influenza vaccination. Time point here: 2014-2015 season, pre-vaccination. Subjects lived in the community and lacked influenza vaccine within the prior 6 months. Each time point used about 40 to 100 mL of blood. Cells are cTfh (non-naive CD4+CXCR5+PD-1+), split by ICOS and CD38 into double-positive or double-negative. From germline, CDR1 is SNHLY and CDR2 FYNNEI. CDR3 length: 13 amino acids. With V trimmed by 6 bases and J by 9 bases, 8 bases remained unmatched. Profiled with immunoSEQ multiplex PCR; TCRdb holds only in-frame clones, not every one. The table includes a few thousand clones, roughly 80% detected once. Regarding the study as a whole: Day 7 ICOS+CD38+ clones later appeared mostly in ICOS-CD38- cTfh.

This clonotype was obtained from an adult who received the influenza vaccine. The input for sequencing was CXCR5+ CD38- circulating T follicular helper cells from blood, taken on the day of influenza vaccination. Subset here: circulating Tfh, non-naive CD4+CXCR5+PD-1+ (ICOS+CD38+ or ICOS-CD38-). The J gene is TRBJ2-3, the V gene TRBV2, with 8 bases aligning to TRBD2. Here the CDR3 DNA reads TGTGCCAGCAGCCTAGCGGGCCAGGACACGCAGTATTTT. It specifies CASSLAGQDTQYF.